The 26 T cell receptor beta chains below come from one sample, sequenced in a study of blood T cells in healthy people across ages (dated by TCRdb to 2015 to 2017). Libraries were built with 5' RACE. Reads for this sample came from an Illumina HiSeq 2500. A second PCR of roughly 6 to 12 cycles was run with a J-beta primer mix and a sample-barcoded 5' primer. In TCRdb, the public reads were trimmed at Q25 with fastp and aligned with MiXCR, with productive beta chains retained. Rows merge per CDR3 protein into single entries with the most common DNA and genes. The table for this sample lists hundreds of thousands of distinct CDR3 sequences; around half of them were counted only once. The biggest ten clones account for 25% to 35% of the sample. Sequences were obtained from blood. The receptors originated from a woman in her sixties or seventies in good health.

The rearrangement joins TRBV6-5 to TRBJ1-2, with a tentative D call TRBD1 (6 bases). The CDR3 length is 17 residues. V lost 6 bases and J 2 bases, leaving 22 bases between the germline ends. CDR1 MNHEY and CDR2 SVGAGI come from the germline V gene. CDR3: CASRSRETGRKNYGYTF. CDR3 bases: TGTGCCAGCAGGAGTCGGGAAACAGGGAGAAAGAACTATGGCTACACCTTC.

The rearrangement joins TRBV9 to TRBJ2-7; TRBD1 matches 9 bases. Per germline, CDR1 SGDLS and CDR2 YYNGEE. The CDR3 has 14 residues. V trimming: 0 bases; J trimming: 3 bases; junction bases outside the gene matches: 1. Here the CDR3 DNA reads TGTGCCAGCAGCGTAGGGACAGGGGTCTACGAGCAGTACTTC. Residues: CASSVGTGVYEQYF.

This clonotype was observed a single time. V and J are TRBV5-6 and TRBJ2-3; D is unclear. V gave up 0 bases and J gave up 1 base, with 9 bases separating them. This CDR3 has 15 amino acids. CDR1 is SGHDT and CDR2 is YYEEEE in the germline V gene. CDR3 protein: CASSLVRLRTDTQYF. The CDR3 DNA follows: TGTGCCAGCAGCTTGGTTAGACTCCGCACAGATACGCAGTATTTT.

CDR3 in amino acids: CATSDPEGVYNEQFF. In DNA form, the CDR3 reads TGTGCCACCAGTGACCCGGAAGGCGTCTACAATGAGCAGTTCTTC. The chain recombines TRBV24-1 with TRBJ2-1; D is uncertain. CDR3 size: 15 residues. The V gene's germline CDR1 is KGHDR and CDR2 SFDVKD. V lost 4 bases, J lost 3 bases, and 12 bases lay in between.

This clonotype came up a few times. V and J are TRBV12-3 or TRBV12-4 and TRBJ2-7, with 9 bases fitting TRBD2. The ends lost 3 bases at V and 4 bases at J; junction bases unmatched: 16. This CDR3 is 18 amino acids long. In DNA, the CDR3 is TGTGCCAGCAGTTTTCGAGCGGGAGGCCGATTGGTAGAATACGAGCAGTACTTC. It encodes CASSFRAGGRLVEYEQYF.

This clonotype was observed a few times. The chain joins TRBV12-3 or TRBV12-4 to TRBJ1-2; D is possibly TRBD1 (5 bases). V lost 3 bases and J 5 bases, leaving 10 bases between the germline ends. This CDR3 has 13 amino acids. CDR3: CASSFQGDYGYTF. CDR3 coding DNA: TGTGCCAGCAGTTTCCAGGGAGATTATGGCTACACCTTC.

This clonotype has a handful of counts. V is TRBV7-2 and J is TRBJ2-6, with a weak D call TRBD2 (5 bases). The CDR3 consists of 19 residues. CDR1 is SGHTA and CDR2 is FQGNSA in the germline V gene. The germline V and J ends were trimmed by 5 bases and 0 bases, with 20 bases remaining between them. The CDR3 nucleotides read TGTGCCAGCAGCAGGCGAGGAGGATCGGAGAACTCTGGGGCCAACGTCCTGACTTTC. Its translation is CASSRRGGSENSGANVLTF.

There are many counts of this clonotype. This chain joins TRBV20-1 and TRBJ2-3; tentative D call: TRBD2 (5 bases). The V end lost 0 bases, the J end lost 5 bases, and 21 bases lay between the germline ends. CDR3 size: 17 residues. The germline gives CDR1 DFQATT, CDR2 SNEGSKA (reference sequence). CDR3 loop: CSAREIAPSFEGDTQYF. CDR3 DNA: TGCAGTGCTAGAGAGATCGCCCCGAGTTTCGAGGGAGATACGCAGTATTTT.

The chain employs TRBV28 and TRBJ2-1; D is unresolved. The CDR3 is 17 amino acids. Looked up from germline, CDR1 is MDHEN and CDR2 is SYDVKM. Trimming removed 0 bases from V and 5 bases from J, with 17 bases in between. The CDR3 protein is CASSLWATVRRNNEQFF. CDR3 nucleotides: TGTGCCAGCAGTTTATGGGCAACAGTTAGAAGAAACAATGAGCAGTTCTTC.

The chain couples TRBV5-4 to TRBJ2-1; D perhaps matches TRBD2 (6 bases). Germline V gene lookup returns CDR1 SGHNT and CDR2 YYREEE (reference sequence). V lost 5 bases to trimming and J lost 8 bases, with 20 bases between them. CDR3 length: 15 residues. The CDR3 coding sequence is TGTGCCAGCAGTCGTCGGGACTCATACTTGGATGAGCAGTTCTTC. Translation: CASSRRDSYLDEQFF. The full variable domain, in which reference TRBV5-4 and TRBJ2-1 provide the parts outside the CDR3, is ETGVTQSPTHLIKTRGQQVTLRCSSQSGHNTVSWYQQALGQGPQFIFQYYREEENGRGNFPPRFSGLQFPNYSSELNVNALELDDSALYLCASSRRDSYLDEQFFGPGTRLTVL.

With regard to this clonotype: A single base separates this from a much larger clone, so it may be a read error. The chain carries TRBV27 and TRBJ1-2, with a weak D call TRBD1 (5 bases). Trimming shortened V by 5 bases and J by 4 bases, and 23 bases separated the two germline ends. The length of the CDR3 is 17 residues. Germline assignment: CDR1 MNHEY and CDR2 SMNVEV (reference sequence). The CDR3 here is CASSGRRGAAGTYGYTF. The CDR3 nucleotides are TGTGCCAGCAGTGGACGGAGAGGGGCGGCGGGTACCTATGGCTACACCTTC.

This clonotype was seen many times. V gene TRBV10-3 combines with J gene TRBJ2-1, with 10 bases that match TRBD2. The CDR3 loop spans 12 amino acids. J was trimmed by 10 bases and V by 5 bases; bases with no gene match: 2. The germline CDR1 and CDR2 sequences are ENHRY and SYGVKD. The CDR3 protein is CAISLAGAEQFF. CDR3 coding DNA: TGTGCCATCAGTCTAGCGGGAGCGGAGCAGTTCTTC.

The chain is built from TRBV20-1 and TRBJ2-1, with D perhaps TRBD2 (5 bases). Trimming cost V 2 bases and J 8 bases, with 10 bases left between them. This CDR3 is 12 amino acids long. Germline V lookup: CDR1 DFQATT, CDR2 SNEGSKA (reference sequence). The CDR3 region has the DNA TGCAGTGCTAGAAGGGAGAAGGATGAGCAGTTCTTC. Amino acid sequence: CSARREKDEQFF.

In its sample, this clonotype was seen a few times. The V and J genes are TRBV15 and TRBJ2-5, with D tentatively TRBD1 (6 bases). CDR1 is LNHNV, CDR2 YYDKDF, per germline (reference sequence). V was trimmed by 1 base and J by 1 base, leaving 13 bases between them. The CDR3 extends over 16 amino acids. CDR3 sequence (DNA): TGTGCCACCAGCAGAGGTCGGGTCAGGGGCCAAGAGACCCAGTACTTC. Translated, it gives CATSRGRVRGQETQYF.

The DNA for the CDR3 is TGTGCCAGCTCACCACTGGGACAGGGCTCTAACTATGGCTACACCTTC. This codes for CASSPLGQGSNYGYTF. J is TRBJ1-2 and V is TRBV18; 9 bases match TRBD1. CDR1 is KGHSH, CDR2 LQKENI, per germline. The CDR3 is made up of 16 amino acids. V lost 1 base, J lost 0 bases, and 3 bases stayed unmatched. Drawing the rest from reference TRBV18 and TRBJ1-2, the complete variable domain is NAGVMQNPRHLVRRRGQEARLRCSPMKGHSHVYWYRQLPEEGLKFMVYLQKENIIDESGMPKERFSAEFPKEGPSILRIQQVVRGDSAAYFCASSPLGQGSNYGYTFGSGTRLTVV.

This clonotype was counted only a few times. This sequence joins TRBV29-1 and TRBJ2-1; D remains ambiguous. This CDR3 region has 12 residues. With 3 bases removed from V and 2 bases from J, the gap between germline ends came to 5 bases. The germline V gene has CDR1 SQVTM and CDR2 ANQGSEA. CDR3 nucleotides: TGCAGCGTTGACGGCCCCTACAATGAGCAGTTCTTC. This translates into CSVDGPYNEQFF.

The chain joins TRBV20-1 to TRBJ2-1; 10 bases line up with TRBD1. J gave up 8 bases and V 5 bases, and 3 bases lay outside the gene matches. The germline V gene has CDR1 DFQATT and CDR2 SNEGSKA (reference sequence). There are 12 residues in the CDR3. This CDR3 is CSAPDRGDEQFF. The CDR3 DNA reads TGCAGTGCTCCGGACAGGGGGGATGAGCAGTTCTTC.

The table lists this clonotype with a few counts. The gene calls are TRBV29-1 and TRBJ2-3; weak D call: TRBD1 (5 bases). Germline V lookup: CDR1 SQVTM, CDR2 ANQGSEA. The CDR3 extends over 13 amino acids. Trimming took 4 bases from V and 2 from J, leaving 10 bases between them. CDR3 nucleotides: TGCAGCGTTGCATCGGACAACACAGATACGCAGTATTTT. It encodes CSVASDNTDTQYF.

As for this clonotype: A read error may produce the germline difference seen at one junction end. This sequence joins TRBV5-1 and TRBJ2-1; the match to TRBD2 covers 11 bases. Germline lookup yields CDR1 SGHRS and CDR2 YFSETQ. This CDR3 has 15 amino acids. CDR3 in DNA: TGCGCCAGCACCCCCGGGACTAGCGGCTACAAGGAGCAGTTCTTC. As protein: CASTPGTSGYKEQFF.

As DNA, the CDR3 is TGCAGTGCTCAACTAGCGGGGCCAGATACGCAGTATTTT. As protein: CSAQLAGPDTQYF. The V gene is TRBV20-1, the J gene TRBJ2-3; 10 bases fit TRBD2. The junction had 3 bases not matched to a gene; V was cut back by 5 bases and J by 4 bases. CDR1 and CDR2 from the germline V gene are DFQATT and SNEGSKA (reference sequence). The CDR3 length is 13 residues.

This chain joins TRBV6-5 and TRBJ2-1; 10 bases agree with TRBD1. Matching the DNA end better, TRBJ2-7 makes the J call doubtful. The CDR3 is 16 amino acids. Per the germline V gene, CDR1 is MNHEY and CDR2 is SVGAGI. CDR3 residues: CASSEGQGISYNEQYF. The CDR3, as DNA: TGTGCCAGCAGCGAGGGACAGGGGATCTCCTACAATGAGCAGTACTTC.

V usage is TRBV5-5 and J usage is TRBJ2-3; D remains ambiguous. This CDR3 comprises 15 residues. CDR1 and CDR2 from the germline V gene are SGHKS and YYEKEE (reference sequence). V lost 0 bases, J lost 0 bases, and 8 bases lay in between. CDR3 protein: CASSLVPTSTDTQYF. In DNA, the CDR3 is TGTGCCAGCAGCTTGGTGCCTACAAGCACAGATACGCAGTATTTT.

The chain joins TRBV6-6 to TRBJ2-5; D is ambiguous. Deletions cut 2 bases from V and 3 bases from J, with 4 bases between. This CDR3 is 12 amino acids long. Germline CDR1 and CDR2: MNHNY and SVGAGI (reference sequence). The CDR3 loop is CASSYPKETQYF. The DNA of the CDR3 is TGTGCCAGCAGTTACCCAAAAGAGACCCAGTACTTC.

There are many counts of this clonotype. The rearrangement joins TRBV6-2 or TRBV6-3 to TRBJ2-6; D gene unclear. The V gene lost 8 bases and the J gene lost 1 base, with 6 bases spanning the gap. Germline V gene sequence: CDR1 MNHEY, CDR2 SVGEGT. The CDR3 loop spans 13 amino acids. The CDR3 spells CASYSSGANVLTF. The DNA of the CDR3 is TGTGCCAGCTATAGTTCTGGGGCCAACGTCCTGACTTTC.

A note on this clonotype: The junction differs from germline at one of its ends, possibly a read error. The chain carries TRBV6-2 or TRBV6-3 and TRBJ2-7, with D unresolved. Germline V CDR1 and CDR2: MNHEY, SVGEGT. CDR3 length equals 13 residues. This CDR3 is CVSRRPNYYEQYF. DNA of the CDR3: TGTGTCAGCAGACGCCCGAACTACTACGAGCAGTACTTC.

This clonotype has a handful of counts. The J gene is TRBJ2-2, the V gene TRBV10-3; 7 bases are shared with TRBD1. Trimming cost V 8 bases and J 4 bases; bases outside gene matches: 7. Germline V gene sequence: CDR1 ENHRY, CDR2 SYGVKD. This CDR3 contains 14 residues. This chain's CDR3 is CAIGEGAGTGELFF. In nucleotides, the CDR3 is TGTGCCATCGGAGAGGGGGCCGGCACCGGGGAGCTGTTTTTT.